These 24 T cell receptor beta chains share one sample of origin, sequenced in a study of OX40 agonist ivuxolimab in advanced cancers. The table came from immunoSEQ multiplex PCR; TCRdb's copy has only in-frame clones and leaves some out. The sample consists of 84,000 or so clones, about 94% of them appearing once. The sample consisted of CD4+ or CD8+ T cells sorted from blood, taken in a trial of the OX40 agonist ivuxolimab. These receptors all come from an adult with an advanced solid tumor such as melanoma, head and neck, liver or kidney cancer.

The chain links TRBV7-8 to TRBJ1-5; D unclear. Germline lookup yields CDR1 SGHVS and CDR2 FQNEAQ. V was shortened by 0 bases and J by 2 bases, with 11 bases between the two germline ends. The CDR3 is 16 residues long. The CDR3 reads CASSLARFGGNQPQHF. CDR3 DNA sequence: TGTGCCAGCAGCTTAGCGCGGTTTGGGGGCAATCAGCCCCAGCATTTT.

The CDR3 bases are TGTGCCAGTGCTTTTAACCTGGGCTACGAGCAGTACTTC. It translates to CASAFNLGYEQYF. The chain links TRBV19 to TRBJ2-7; unclear D gene. CDR3 size: 13 residues. Trimming removed 8 bases from V and 3 bases from J, with 14 bases in between. Germline CDR1 and CDR2: LNHDA and SQIVND (reference sequence).

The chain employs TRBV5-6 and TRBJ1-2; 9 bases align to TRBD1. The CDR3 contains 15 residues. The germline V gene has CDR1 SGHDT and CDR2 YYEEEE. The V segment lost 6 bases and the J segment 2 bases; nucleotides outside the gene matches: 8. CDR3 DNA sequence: TGTGCCAGCACCCCGTACAGGGGGCGGAACTATGGCTACACCTTC. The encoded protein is CASTPYRGRNYGYTF. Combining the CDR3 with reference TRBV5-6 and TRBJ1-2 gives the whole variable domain DAGVTQSPTHLIKTRGQQVTLRCSPKSGHDTVSWYQQALGQGPQFIFQYYEEEERQRGNFPDRFSGHQFPNYSSELNVNALLLGDSALYLCASTPYRGRNYGYTFGSGTRLTVV.

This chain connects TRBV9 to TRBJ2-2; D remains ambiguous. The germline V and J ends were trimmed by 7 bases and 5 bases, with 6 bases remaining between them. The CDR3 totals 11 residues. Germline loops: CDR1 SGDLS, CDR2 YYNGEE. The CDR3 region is CASQHTGELFF. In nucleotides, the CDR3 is TGTGCCAGCCAGCATACCGGGGAGCTGTTTTTT. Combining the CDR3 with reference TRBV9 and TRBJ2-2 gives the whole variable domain DSGVTQTPKHLITATGQRVTLRCSPRSGDLSVYWYQQSLDQGLQFLIQYYNGEERAKGNILERFSAQQFPDLHSELNLSSLELGDSALYFCASQHTGELFFGEGSRLTVL.

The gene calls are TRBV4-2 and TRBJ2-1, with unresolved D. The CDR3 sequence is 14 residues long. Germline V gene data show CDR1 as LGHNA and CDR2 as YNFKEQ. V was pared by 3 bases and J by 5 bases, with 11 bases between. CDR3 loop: CASSHLRRDNEQFF. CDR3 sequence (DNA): TGTGCCAGCAGCCACCTTAGACGAGACAATGAGCAGTTCTTC.

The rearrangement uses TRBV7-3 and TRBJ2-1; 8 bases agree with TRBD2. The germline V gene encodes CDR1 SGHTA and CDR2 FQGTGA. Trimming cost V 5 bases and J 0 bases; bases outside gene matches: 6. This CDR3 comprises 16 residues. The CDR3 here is CASSPRGGSSYNEQFF. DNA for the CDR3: TGTGCCAGCAGCCCACGCGGGGGGAGCTCCTACAATGAGCAGTTCTTC.

CDR3 bases: TGTGCCAGCAGCTTAGAGGGAGGGGATAAGGGTTCACCCCTCCACTTT. It encodes CASSLEGGDKGSPLHF. This sequence joins TRBV7-8 and TRBJ1-6, with a tentative D call TRBD1 (5 bases). Trimming removed 1 base at V and 9 bases at J, with 16 bases between. The CDR3 has 16 amino acids. Germline CDR1 is SGHVS and CDR2 is FQNEAQ.

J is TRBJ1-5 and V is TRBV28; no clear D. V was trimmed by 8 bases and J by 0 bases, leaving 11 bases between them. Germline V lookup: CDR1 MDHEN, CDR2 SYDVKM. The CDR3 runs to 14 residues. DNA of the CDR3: TGTGCCAGCCGTACCGCTTATAGCAATCAGCCCCAGCATTTT. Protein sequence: CASRTAYSNQPQHF.

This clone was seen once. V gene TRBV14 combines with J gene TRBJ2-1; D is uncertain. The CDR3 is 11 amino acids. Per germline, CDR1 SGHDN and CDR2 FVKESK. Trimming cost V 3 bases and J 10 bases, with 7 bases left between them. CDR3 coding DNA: TGTGCCAGCAGCCAGTTGGTCGAGCAGTTCTTC. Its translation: CASSQLVEQFF.

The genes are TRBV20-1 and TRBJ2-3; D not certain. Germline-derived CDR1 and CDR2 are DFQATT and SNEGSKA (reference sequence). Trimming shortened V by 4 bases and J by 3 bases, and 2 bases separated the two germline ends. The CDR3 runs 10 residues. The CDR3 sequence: CSAITDTQYF. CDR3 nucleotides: TGCAGTGCTATAACAGATACGCAGTATTTT.

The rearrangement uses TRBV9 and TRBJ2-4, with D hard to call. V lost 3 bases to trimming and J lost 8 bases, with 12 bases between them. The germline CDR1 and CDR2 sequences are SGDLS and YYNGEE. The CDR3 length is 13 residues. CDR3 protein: CASSDGTSDIQYF. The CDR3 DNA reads TGTGCCAGCAGCGACGGAACCTCCGACATTCAGTACTTC.

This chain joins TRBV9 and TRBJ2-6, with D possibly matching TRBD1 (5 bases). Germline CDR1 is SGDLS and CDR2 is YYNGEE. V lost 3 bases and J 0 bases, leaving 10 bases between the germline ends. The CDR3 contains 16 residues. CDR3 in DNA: TGTGCCAGCAGCGAGCACAGGATCTCTGGGGCCAACGTCCTGACTTTC. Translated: CASSEHRISGANVLTF.

The CDR3 region has the DNA TGTGCCAGCAGCTTGACTAGCGGGAGCTGGGGCGAGCAGTACTTC. This gives the protein CASSLTSGSWGEQYF. The chain couples TRBV13 to TRBJ2-7; 12 bases align to TRBD2. Germline trimming cut 3 bases from V and 6 bases from J; bases unmatched to any gene: 6. Germline CDR1 is PRHDT and CDR2 is FYEKMQ (reference sequence). This CDR3 region has 15 residues.

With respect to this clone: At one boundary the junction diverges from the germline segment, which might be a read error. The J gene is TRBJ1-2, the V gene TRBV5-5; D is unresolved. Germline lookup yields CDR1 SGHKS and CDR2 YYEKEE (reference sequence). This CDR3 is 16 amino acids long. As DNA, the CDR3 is TGCGCCAGCAGCCAAGATAGGGTGGTGGACCTCTATGGCTACACCTTC. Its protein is CASSQDRVVDLYGYTF.

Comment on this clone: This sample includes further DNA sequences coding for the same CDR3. CDR3 sequence reads: CSAREVYEQFF. The CDR3 DNA follows: TGCAGTGCTAGGGAAGTATATGAGCAGTTCTTC. The rearrangement links TRBV20-1 to TRBJ2-1; no definite D call. Trimming cost V 3 bases and J 8 bases, with 8 bases left between them. Germline lookup yields CDR1 DFQATT and CDR2 SNEGSKA (reference sequence). This CDR3 comprises 11 residues.

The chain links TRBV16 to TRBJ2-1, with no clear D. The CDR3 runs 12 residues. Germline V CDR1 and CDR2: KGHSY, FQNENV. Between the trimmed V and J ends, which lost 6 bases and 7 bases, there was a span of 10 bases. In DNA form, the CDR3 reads TGTGCCAGCAGGCACCTGCGTAATGAGCAGTTCTTC. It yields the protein CASRHLRNEQFF.

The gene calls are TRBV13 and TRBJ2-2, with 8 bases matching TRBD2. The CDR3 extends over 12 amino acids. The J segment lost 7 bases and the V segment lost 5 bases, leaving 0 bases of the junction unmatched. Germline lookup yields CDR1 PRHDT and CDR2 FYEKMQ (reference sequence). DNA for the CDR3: TGTGCCAGCAGCCGGGAGGGCGGGGAGCTGTTTTTT. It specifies CASSREGGELFF.

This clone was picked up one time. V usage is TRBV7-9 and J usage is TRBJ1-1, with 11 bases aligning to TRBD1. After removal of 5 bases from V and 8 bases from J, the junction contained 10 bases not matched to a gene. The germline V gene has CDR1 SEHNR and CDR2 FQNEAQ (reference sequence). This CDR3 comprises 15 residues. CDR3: CASSRGQGDIYEAFF. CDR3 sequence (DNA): TGTGCCAGCAGCAGGGGACAGGGGGATATATACGAAGCTTTCTTT.

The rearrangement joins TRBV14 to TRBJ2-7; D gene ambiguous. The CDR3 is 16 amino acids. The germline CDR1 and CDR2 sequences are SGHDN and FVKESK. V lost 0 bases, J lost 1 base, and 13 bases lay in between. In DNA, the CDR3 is TGTGCCAGCAGCCAAGATTGGCAGCCCTTATCCTACGAGCAGTACTTC. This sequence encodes CASSQDWQPLSYEQYF.

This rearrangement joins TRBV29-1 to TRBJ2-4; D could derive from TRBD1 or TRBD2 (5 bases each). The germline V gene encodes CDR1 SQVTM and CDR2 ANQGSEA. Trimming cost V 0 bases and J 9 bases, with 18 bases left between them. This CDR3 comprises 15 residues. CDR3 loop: CSVEDRGPVQPIQYF. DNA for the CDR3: TGCAGCGTTGAAGATCGGGGCCCGGTACAGCCCATTCAGTACTTC. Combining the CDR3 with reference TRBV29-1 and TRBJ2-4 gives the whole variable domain SAVISQKPSRDICQRGTSLTIQCQVDSQVTMMFWYRQQPGQSLTLIATANQGSEATYESGFVIDKFPISRPNLTFSTLTVSNMSPEDSSIYLCSVEDRGPVQPIQYFGAGTRLSVL.

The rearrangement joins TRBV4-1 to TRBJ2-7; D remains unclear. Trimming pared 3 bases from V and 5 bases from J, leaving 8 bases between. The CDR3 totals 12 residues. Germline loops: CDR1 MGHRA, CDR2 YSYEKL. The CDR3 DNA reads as TGCGCCAGCAGCCAGAACGCGGACGAGCAGTACTTC. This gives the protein CASSQNADEQYF.

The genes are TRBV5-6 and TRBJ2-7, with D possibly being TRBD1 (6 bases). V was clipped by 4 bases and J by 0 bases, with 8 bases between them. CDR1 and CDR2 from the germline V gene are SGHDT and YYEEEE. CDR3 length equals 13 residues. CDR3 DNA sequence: TGTGCCAGCAGCGACAGGCCCTCCTACGAGCAGTACTTC. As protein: CASSDRPSYEQYF.

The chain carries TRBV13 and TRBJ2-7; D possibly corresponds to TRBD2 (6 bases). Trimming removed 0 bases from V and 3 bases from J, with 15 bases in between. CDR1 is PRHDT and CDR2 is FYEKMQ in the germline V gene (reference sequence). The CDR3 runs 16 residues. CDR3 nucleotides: TGTGCCAGCAGCTTAGGGGCGGCGGGGAGCGACTACGAGCAGTACTTC. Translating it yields CASSLGAAGSDYEQYF.

In nucleotides, the CDR3 is TGTGCCAGCAGCTTAGGCCCTAGCGGAAACACCGGGGAGCTGTTTTTT. Protein: CASSLGPSGNTGELFF. This chain connects TRBV7-9 to TRBJ2-2; 7 bases are a match to TRBD2. Germline trimming cut 1 base from V and 2 bases from J; bases unmatched to any gene: 4. This CDR3 comprises 16 residues. CDR1 SEHNR and CDR2 FQNEAQ come from the germline V gene (reference sequence).